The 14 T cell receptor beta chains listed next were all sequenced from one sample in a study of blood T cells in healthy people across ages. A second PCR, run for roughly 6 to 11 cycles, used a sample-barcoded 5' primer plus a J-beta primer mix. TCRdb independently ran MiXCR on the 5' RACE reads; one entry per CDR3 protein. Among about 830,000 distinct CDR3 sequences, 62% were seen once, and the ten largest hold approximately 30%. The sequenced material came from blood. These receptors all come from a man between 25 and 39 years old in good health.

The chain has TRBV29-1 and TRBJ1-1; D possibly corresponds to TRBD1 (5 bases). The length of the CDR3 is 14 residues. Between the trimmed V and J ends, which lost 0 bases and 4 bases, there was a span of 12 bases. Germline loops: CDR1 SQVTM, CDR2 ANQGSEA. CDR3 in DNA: TGCAGCGTTGAAGATCTTAAAAGGGGCACTGAAGCTTTCTTT. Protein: CSVEDLKRGTEAFF.

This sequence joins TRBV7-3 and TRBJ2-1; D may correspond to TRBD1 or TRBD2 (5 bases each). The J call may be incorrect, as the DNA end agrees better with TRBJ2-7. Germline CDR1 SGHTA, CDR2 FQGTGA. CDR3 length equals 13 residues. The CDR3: CASGAGSYNEQYF. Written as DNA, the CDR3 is TGTGCCAGCGGGGCGGGCTCCTACAATGAGCAGTACTTC.

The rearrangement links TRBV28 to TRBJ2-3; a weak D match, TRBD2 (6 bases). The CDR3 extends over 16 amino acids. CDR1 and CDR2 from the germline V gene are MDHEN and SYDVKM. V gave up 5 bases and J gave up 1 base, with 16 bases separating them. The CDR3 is CASSPAVGGGTDTQYF. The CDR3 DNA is TGTGCCAGCAGTCCTGCGGTAGGCGGGGGCACAGATACGCAGTATTTT.

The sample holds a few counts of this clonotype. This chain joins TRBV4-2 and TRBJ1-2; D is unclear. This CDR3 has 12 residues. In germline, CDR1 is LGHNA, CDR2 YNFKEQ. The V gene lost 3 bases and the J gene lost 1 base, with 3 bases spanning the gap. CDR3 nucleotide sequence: TGTGCCAGCAGCCAGGATAACTATGGCTACACCTTC. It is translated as CASSQDNYGYTF.

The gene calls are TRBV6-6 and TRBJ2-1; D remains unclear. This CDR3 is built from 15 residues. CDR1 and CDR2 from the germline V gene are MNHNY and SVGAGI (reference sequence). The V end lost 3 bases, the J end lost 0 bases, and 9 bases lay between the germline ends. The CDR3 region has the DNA TGTGCCAGCAGTTATCAGGCTAACTCCTACAATGAGCAGTTCTTC. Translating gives CASSYQANSYNEQFF.

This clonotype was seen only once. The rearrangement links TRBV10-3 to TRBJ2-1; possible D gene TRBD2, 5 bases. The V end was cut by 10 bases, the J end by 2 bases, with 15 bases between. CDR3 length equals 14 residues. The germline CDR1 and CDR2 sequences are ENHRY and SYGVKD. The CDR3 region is CATHPGLAYNEQFF. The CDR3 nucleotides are TGTGCCACCCATCCTGGACTCGCCTACAATGAGCAGTTCTTC.

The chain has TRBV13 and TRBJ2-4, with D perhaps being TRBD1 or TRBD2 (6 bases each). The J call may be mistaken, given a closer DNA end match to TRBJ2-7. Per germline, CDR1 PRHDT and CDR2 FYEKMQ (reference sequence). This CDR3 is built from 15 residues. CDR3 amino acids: CASSLGGGSTYEQYF. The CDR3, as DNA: TGTGCCAGCAGCTTAGGAGGGGGGTCTACCTACGAGCAGTACTTC.

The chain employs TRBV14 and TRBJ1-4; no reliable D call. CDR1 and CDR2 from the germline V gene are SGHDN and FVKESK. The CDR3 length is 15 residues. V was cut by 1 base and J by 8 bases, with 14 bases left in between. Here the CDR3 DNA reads TGTGCCAGCAGCCAAGCCTGGGCGAAGGGAGAAAAACTGTTTTTT. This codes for CASSQAWAKGEKLFF. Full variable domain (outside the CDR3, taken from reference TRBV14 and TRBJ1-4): EAGVTQFPSHSVIEKGQTVTLRCDPISGHDNLYWYRRVMGKEIKFLLHFVKESKQDESGMPNNRFLAERTGGTYSTLKVQPAELEDSGVYFCASSQAWAKGEKLFFGSGTQLSVL.

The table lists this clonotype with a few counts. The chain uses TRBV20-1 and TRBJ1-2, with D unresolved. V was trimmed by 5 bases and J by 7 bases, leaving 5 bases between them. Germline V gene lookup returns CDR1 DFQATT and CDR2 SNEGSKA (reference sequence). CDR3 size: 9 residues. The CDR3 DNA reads TGCAGTGCTGGACCTGGCTACACCTTC. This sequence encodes CSAGPGYTF.

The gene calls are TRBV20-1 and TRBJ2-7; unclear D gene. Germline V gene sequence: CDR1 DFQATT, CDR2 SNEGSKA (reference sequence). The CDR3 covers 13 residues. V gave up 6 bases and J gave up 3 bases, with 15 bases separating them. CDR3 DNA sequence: TGCAGTGCCCCAAGTGTGGCTAGCTACGAGCAGTACTTC. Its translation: CSAPSVASYEQYF.

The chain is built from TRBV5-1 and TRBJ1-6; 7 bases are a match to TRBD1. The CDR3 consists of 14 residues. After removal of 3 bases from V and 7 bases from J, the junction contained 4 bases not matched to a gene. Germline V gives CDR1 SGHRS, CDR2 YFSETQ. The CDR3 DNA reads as TGCGCCAGCAGCTGGGACAGTTCCAATTCACCCCTCCACTTT. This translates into CASSWDSSNSPLHF.

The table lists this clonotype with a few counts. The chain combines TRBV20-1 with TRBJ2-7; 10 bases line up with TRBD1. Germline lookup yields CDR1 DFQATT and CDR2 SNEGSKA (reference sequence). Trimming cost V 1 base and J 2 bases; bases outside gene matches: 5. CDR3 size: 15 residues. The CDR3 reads CSARGLDRGAYEQYF. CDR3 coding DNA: TGCAGTGCTAGAGGTCTGGACAGGGGGGCCTACGAGCAGTACTTC.

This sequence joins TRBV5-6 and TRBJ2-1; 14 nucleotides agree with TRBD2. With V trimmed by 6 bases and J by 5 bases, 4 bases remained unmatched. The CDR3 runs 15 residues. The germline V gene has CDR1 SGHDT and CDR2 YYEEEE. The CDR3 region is CASTPGLAGDNEQFF. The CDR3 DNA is TGTGCCAGCACCCCGGGACTAGCGGGGGACAATGAGCAGTTCTTC.

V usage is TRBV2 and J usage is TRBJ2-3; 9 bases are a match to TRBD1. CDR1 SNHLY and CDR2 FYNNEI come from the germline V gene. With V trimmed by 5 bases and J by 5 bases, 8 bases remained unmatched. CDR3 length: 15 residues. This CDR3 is CASSITGGVGDTQYF. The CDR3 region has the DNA TGTGCCAGCAGTATAACAGGGGGCGTAGGAGATACGCAGTATTTT.